These 18 T cell receptor beta chains share one sample of origin, sequenced in a study of vaccination and CD4 T cells after COVID-19. As to treatment: approximately nine-day PBMC culture with coronavirus spike peptide pools or control peptides (ViraFEST assay). Gathered ahead of the COVID-19 pandemic (2011-2018) were the CD4+ T cells of the unexposed donor. No cognate antigen is known for these TCRs. Sequenced with the Oncomine TCR Beta short-read assay was DNA taken from cultured CD4+ T cells. TCRdb re-called the PCR reads through MiXCR, storing one row per CDR3 protein. Of 9,300 or so distinct CDR3 sequences in the sample, under 55% were seen once. The source material was CD4+ T cells from blood, cultured in vitro. These receptors came from a human donor in good health.

The rearrangement uses TRBV24-1 and TRBJ1-2; 9 bases fit TRBD1. Germline lookup yields CDR1 KGHDR and CDR2 SFDVKD. The CDR3 loop spans 14 amino acids. After removal of 4 bases from V and 5 bases from J, the junction contained 4 bases not matched to a gene. CDR3 in amino acids: CATSDRDRGYGYTF. The CDR3 DNA reads TGTGCCACCAGTGACCGTGACAGGGGGTATGGCTACACCTTC.

This clonotype has more than one count but fewer than ten. The chain links TRBV6-1 to TRBJ1-1, with TRBD1 matching 7 bases. Germline-derived CDR1 and CDR2 are MNHNS and SASEGT. CDR3 length equals 14 residues. Trimming took 7 bases from V and 3 from J; bases not matched to a gene: 8. The CDR3 spells CASTPTGSHTEAFF. CDR3 DNA: TGTGCCAGCACCCCGACAGGGTCGCACACTGAAGCTTTCTTT.

V usage is TRBV6-1 and J usage is TRBJ1-5; D is undetermined. The CDR3 sequence is 14 residues long. The ends were cut back, 8 bases at V and 2 bases at J, with 13 bases in the middle. Per germline, CDR1 MNHNS and CDR2 SASEGT. The CDR3 here is CASSGGSGNQPQHF. Here the CDR3 DNA reads TGTGCCAGCTCCGGAGGGTCTGGCAATCAGCCCCAGCATTTT.

This rearrangement joins TRBV7-2 to TRBJ1-2, with 9 bases matching TRBD1. The CDR3 length is 14 residues. V lost 6 bases to trimming and J lost 2 bases; unmatched junction nucleotides: 4. Germline V lookup: CDR1 SGHTA, CDR2 FQGNSA. CDR3 loop: CASRTGTGNYGYTF. The CDR3 bases are TGTGCCAGCAGAACCGGGACAGGGAACTATGGCTACACCTTC.

This clonotype was seen more than once but under ten times. The chain combines TRBV10-1 with TRBJ2-3, with TRBD1 matching over 9 bases. Germline loops: CDR1 WNHNN, CDR2 SYGVQD (reference sequence). This CDR3 contains 15 residues. The trim removed 6 bases at V and 0 bases at J, leaving 4 bases unmatched. The CDR3 here is CASRGQGKSTDTQYF. The CDR3 coding sequence is TGCGCCAGCAGGGGACAGGGAAAGAGCACAGATACGCAGTATTTT.

The chain recombines TRBV25-1 with TRBJ1-6; perhaps TRBD1 as D (5 bases). From germline, CDR1 is MGHDK and CDR2 SYGVNS. Trimming cost V 5 bases and J 9 bases, with 23 bases left between them. The CDR3 runs 17 residues. CDR3 amino acids: CASSYGVGGNLRSPLHF. The CDR3, as DNA: TGTGCCAGCAGTTATGGCGTGGGGGGAAACCTCCGTTCACCCCTCCACTTT.

This chain joins TRBV30 and TRBJ1-5; a weak D match, TRBD1 (5 bases). Trimming cost V 1 base and J 0 bases, with 7 bases left between them. CDR1 GTSNPN and CDR2 SVGIG come from the germline V gene (reference sequence). The CDR3 has 14 residues. This CDR3 is CAWSDDSSNQPQHF. The CDR3 DNA follows: TGTGCCTGGAGTGATGACAGTAGCAATCAGCCCCAGCATTTT.

This rearrangement joins TRBV19 to TRBJ2-7; 11 bases map to TRBD2. The CDR3 sequence is 16 residues long. V shed 5 bases and J 2 bases; nucleotides not matched to a gene: 8. In germline, CDR1 is LNHDA, CDR2 SQIVND (reference sequence). CDR3 sequence reads: CASSYGLAGQTYEQYF. The CDR3 DNA is TGTGCCAGTAGTTATGGACTAGCGGGCCAGACCTACGAGCAGTACTTC.

There are a few counts of this clonotype. V usage is TRBV20-1 and J usage is TRBJ1-1; the D is unclear. With 5 bases removed from V and 4 bases from J, the gap between germline ends came to 11 bases. The CDR3 runs 12 residues. Germline lookup yields CDR1 DFQATT and CDR2 SNEGSKA (reference sequence). In nucleotides, the CDR3 is TGCAGTGCTGGGAGCGGGCTCACTGAAGCTTTCTTT. The encoded protein is CSAGSGLTEAFF.

V usage is TRBV6-1 and J usage is TRBJ2-7; D not certain. CDR3 size: 17 residues. The V gene's germline CDR1 is MNHNS and CDR2 SASEGT. With 7 bases removed from V and 3 bases from J, the gap between germline ends came to 25 bases. The CDR3 loop is CASTPDGKLGPHYEQYF. The CDR3 DNA reads as TGTGCCAGCACCCCTGATGGAAAGTTAGGCCCACACTACGAGCAGTACTTC.

The chain links TRBV5-4 to TRBJ1-6, with D possibly being TRBD1 (5 bases). The CDR3 consists of 15 residues. Germline V gene lookup returns CDR1 SGHNT and CDR2 YYREEE (reference sequence). V lost 5 bases to trimming and J lost 7 bases, with 16 bases between them. The chain's CDR3 is CASRGIRDGNSPLHF. CDR3 nucleotides: TGTGCCAGCAGGGGAATTCGGGACGGAAATTCACCCCTCCACTTT. The full variable domain, with the rest looked up from reference TRBV5-4 and TRBJ1-6, is ETGVTQSPTHLIKTRGQQVTLRCSSQSGHNTVSWYQQALGQGPQFIFQYYREEENGRGNFPPRFSGLQFPNYSSELNVNALELDDSALYLCASRGIRDGNSPLHFGNGTRLTVT.

This clonotype was recorded a few times. The chain joins TRBV7-9 to TRBJ2-5, with D maybe TRBD1 (6 bases). Trimming took 4 bases from V and 1 from J, leaving 19 bases between them. The CDR3 is 17 residues long. From germline, CDR1 is SEHNR and CDR2 FQNEAQ (reference sequence). In nucleotides, the CDR3 is TGTGCCAGCAGCTCGCCTGCGTTGGGCAGGGGCCAAGAGACCCAGTACTTC. Amino acids: CASSSPALGRGQETQYF.

This clonotype was observed a handful of times. The chain is built from TRBV12-3 or TRBV12-4 and TRBJ1-6, with 8 bases matching TRBD1. This CDR3 comprises 14 residues. The V segment lost 3 bases and the J segment 13 bases; nucleotides outside the gene matches: 8. For the CDR3, the DNA is TGTGCCAGCAGTTTGGTGGCAGGGGGCGCGCCCCTCCACTTT. As protein: CASSLVAGGAPLHF.

The CDR3 protein is CSPGFETGETQYF. CDR3 coding DNA: TGCAGTCCAGGCTTCGAAACCGGGGAGACCCAGTACTTC. The chain uses TRBV20-1 and TRBJ2-5; no definite D call. The V end lost 8 bases, the J end lost 5 bases, and 18 bases lay between the germline ends. The germline gives CDR1 DFQATT, CDR2 SNEGSKA (reference sequence). The CDR3 runs 13 residues.

This clonotype was recorded a few times. This chain uses TRBV10-1 with TRBJ1-2; D unresolved. This CDR3 region has 13 residues. Trimming cost V 3 bases and J 6 bases, with 11 bases left between them. CDR1 is WNHNN and CDR2 is SYGVQD in the germline V gene (reference sequence). The CDR3 DNA reads TGCGCCAGCAGTGACGGTTCGTCGGATGGCTACACCTTC. Residues: CASSDGSSDGYTF.

The J gene is TRBJ2-2, the V gene TRBV20-1; the match to TRBD1 covers 9 bases. Germline V gene sequence: CDR1 DFQATT, CDR2 SNEGSKA (reference sequence). Trimming at V came to 4 bases and at J to 7 bases, leaving 7 bases not matched to a gene. The CDR3 is made up of 14 amino acids. CDR3: CSATSTGGYGELFF. The CDR3 nucleotides are TGCAGTGCTACTTCGACAGGGGGTTACGGGGAGCTGTTTTTT.

The rearrangement uses TRBV18 and TRBJ1-6, with 8 bases aligning to TRBD1. J was trimmed by 7 bases and V by 5 bases; bases with no gene match: 10. CDR1 is KGHSH and CDR2 is LQKENI in the germline V gene. The CDR3 totals 16 residues. CDR3 sequence: CASSSGQGRLNSPLHF. The CDR3 DNA reads TGTGCCAGCTCATCTGGACAGGGCCGCCTCAATTCACCCCTCCACTTT.

V and J are TRBV20-1 and TRBJ1-5; TRBD1 aligns across 9 bases. The CDR3 runs to 15 residues. Trimming removed 3 bases from V and 4 bases from J; junction bases left unmatched: 7. CDR1 is DFQATT and CDR2 is SNEGSKA in the germline V gene (reference sequence). CDR3 loop: CSASVGQGGNQPQHF. As DNA, the CDR3 is TGCAGTGCTAGTGTGGGACAGGGAGGTAATCAGCCCCAGCATTTT.